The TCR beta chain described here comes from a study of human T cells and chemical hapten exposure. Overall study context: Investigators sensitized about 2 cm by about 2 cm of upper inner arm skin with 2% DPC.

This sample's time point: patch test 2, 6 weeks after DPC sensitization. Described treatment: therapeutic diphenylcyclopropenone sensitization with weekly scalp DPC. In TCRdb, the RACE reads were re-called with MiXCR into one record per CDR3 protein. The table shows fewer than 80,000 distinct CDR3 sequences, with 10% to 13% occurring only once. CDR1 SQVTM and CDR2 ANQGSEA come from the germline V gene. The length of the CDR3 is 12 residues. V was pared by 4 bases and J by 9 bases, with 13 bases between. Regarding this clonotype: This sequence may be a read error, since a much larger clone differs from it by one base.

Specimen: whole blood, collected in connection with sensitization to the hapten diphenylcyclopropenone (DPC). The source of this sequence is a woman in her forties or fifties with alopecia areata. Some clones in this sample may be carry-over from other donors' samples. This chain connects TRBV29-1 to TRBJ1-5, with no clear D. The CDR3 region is CSVAGSGRPQHF. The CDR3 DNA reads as TGCAGCGTTGCGGGTTCAGGTCGGCCCCAGCATTTT.